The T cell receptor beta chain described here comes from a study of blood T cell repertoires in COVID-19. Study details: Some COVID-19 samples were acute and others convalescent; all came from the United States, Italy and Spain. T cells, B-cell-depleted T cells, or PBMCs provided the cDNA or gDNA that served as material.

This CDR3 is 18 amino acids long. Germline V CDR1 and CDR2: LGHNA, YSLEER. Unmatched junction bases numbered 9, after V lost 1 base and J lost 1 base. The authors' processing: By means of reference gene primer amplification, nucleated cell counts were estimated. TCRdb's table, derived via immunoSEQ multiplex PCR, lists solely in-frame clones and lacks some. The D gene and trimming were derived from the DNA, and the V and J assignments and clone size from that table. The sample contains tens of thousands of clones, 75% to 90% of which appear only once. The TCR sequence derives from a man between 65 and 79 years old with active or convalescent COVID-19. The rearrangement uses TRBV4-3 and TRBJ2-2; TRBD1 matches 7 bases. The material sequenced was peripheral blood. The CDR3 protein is CASSQGYAGTVNTGELFF. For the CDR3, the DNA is TGCGCCAGCAGCCAAGGATACGCCGGGACAGTGAACACCGGGGAGCTGTTTTTT.